The 17 T cell receptor beta chains listed next were all sequenced from one sample in a study of radiation and T cells in renal cell carcinoma. Produced via immunoSEQ multiplex PCR; TCRdb's table is partial and in-frame only. The profile covers almost 50,000 clones, with 75% to 90% appearing a single time and about 30% taken by the ten largest. Time point of the sample: blood 2 weeks post-SBRT. The treatment: 15 Gy SBRT to primary tumor, nephrectomy 4 weeks later. The material sequenced was blood, taken from a patient whose treatment included radiotherapy and nephrectomy. These receptors all come from a woman in her seventies with renal cell carcinoma.

The chain carries TRBV9 and TRBJ2-2, with TRBD2 matching 7 bases. This CDR3 is built from 14 residues. The V and J ends lost 7 bases and 4 bases, in that order; junction bases with no gene match: 7. Germline V gives CDR1 SGDLS, CDR2 YYNGEE. The CDR3, as DNA: TGTGCCAGCGCCGGGGGAGGGTTCACCGGGGAGCTGTTTTTT. Protein product: CASAGGGFTGELFF.

The chain is built from TRBV18 and TRBJ1-1; 9 nucleotides line up with TRBD1. This CDR3 spans 18 amino acids. V was clipped by 3 bases and J by 5 bases; unmatched bases: 16. CDR1 is KGHSH, CDR2 LQKENI, per germline. This CDR3 is CASSPSVPGQGGWTEAFF. DNA of the CDR3: TGTGCCAGCTCACCTTCTGTCCCGGGACAGGGAGGTTGGACTGAAGCTTTCTTT.

The chain combines TRBV4-3 with TRBJ2-2, with a weak D call TRBD1 (6 bases). Trimming took off 0 bases at V and 4 bases at J, with 15 bases between the two ends. Germline V lookup: CDR1 LGHNA, CDR2 YSLEER. This CDR3 spans 17 amino acids. CDR3 sequence (DNA): TGCGCCAGCAGCCAAGATCCCCCGGACAGCCCCACCGGGGAGCTGTTTTTT. Residues: CASSQDPPDSPTGELFF.

V and J are TRBV5-4 and TRBJ2-5, with a weak D call TRBD1 (5 bases). Looked up from germline, CDR1 is SGHNT and CDR2 is YYREEE (reference sequence). The CDR3 contains 15 residues. Trimming shortened V by 2 bases and J by 2 bases, and 13 bases separated the two germline ends. CDR3 coding DNA: TGTGCCAGCAGCTTACCCCAGGGAATACAAGAGACCCAGTACTTC. Protein: CASSLPQGIQETQYF.

V gene TRBV5-1 combines with J gene TRBJ2-2; 10 bases line up with TRBD1. The CDR3 loop spans 14 amino acids. Germline V gene data show CDR1 as SGHRS and CDR2 as YFSETQ. The V and J ends lost 4 bases and 5 bases, in that order; junction bases with no gene match: 2. CDR3 DNA: TGCGCCAGCAGCCGGACAGGGGGTACCGGGGAGCTGTTTTTT. Encoded protein: CASSRTGGTGELFF.

V is TRBV25-1 and J is TRBJ2-7; D remains ambiguous. Germline-derived CDR1 and CDR2 are MGHDK and SYGVNS. CDR3 length equals 11 residues. The V end was cut by 6 bases, the J end by 7 bases, with 10 bases between. The chain's CDR3 is CASRRAWEQYF. Written as DNA, the CDR3 is TGTGCCAGCAGAAGGGCCTGGGAGCAGTACTTC.

This chain links TRBV6-6 with TRBJ1-5, with a possible D match to TRBD1 (5 bases). Germline V gene data show CDR1 as MNHNY and CDR2 as SVGAGI (reference sequence). The CDR3 contains 14 residues. V was shortened by 6 bases and J by 5 bases, with 14 bases between the two germline ends. CDR3 loop: CASRRRDPHQPQHF. The CDR3 nucleotides read TGTGCCAGCAGGCGCCGGGACCCCCATCAGCCCCAGCATTTT.

The chain combines TRBV6-5 with TRBJ2-6; the D gene is possibly TRBD2 (5 bases). The V gene lost 2 bases and the J gene lost 6 bases, with 11 bases spanning the gap. The V gene's germline CDR1 is MNHEY and CDR2 SVGAGI. The CDR3 runs 15 residues. CDR3: CASSYGEGLANVLTF. The CDR3 nucleotides read TGTGCCAGCAGTTACGGTGAGGGTCTGGCCAACGTCCTGACTTTC.

This rearrangement joins TRBV7-2 to TRBJ2-1; D not certain. Germline V CDR1 and CDR2: SGHTA, FQGNSA. This CDR3 comprises 15 residues. Between the trimmed V and J ends, which lost 1 base and 6 bases, there was a span of 13 bases. CDR3 sequence reads: CASSLVSVGGNEQFF. The CDR3 DNA reads as TGTGCCAGCAGCTTAGTCAGCGTGGGCGGCAATGAGCAGTTCTTC.

A single count supports this clone. The chain links TRBV4-1 to TRBJ2-7; tentative D call: TRBD2 (5 bases). The CDR3 contains 18 residues. Germline V gene sequence: CDR1 MGHRA, CDR2 YSYEKL. The germline V and J ends were trimmed by 0 bases and 5 bases, with 23 bases remaining between them. The CDR3 region is CASSQDPPGKLSVDEQYF. In DNA form, the CDR3 reads TGCGCCAGCAGCCAAGATCCCCCGGGAAAGCTAAGTGTCGACGAGCAGTACTTC.

This CDR3 is CASSLVAGLSDTGELFF. The CDR3 DNA is TGTGCCAGCAGCTTAGTGGCGGGACTAAGTGACACCGGGGAGCTGTTTTTT. This chain uses TRBV7-8 with TRBJ2-2; TRBD2 matches 7 bases. The CDR3 runs 17 residues. The germline CDR1 and CDR2 sequences are SGHVS and FQNEAQ. Germline trimming cut 1 base from V and 3 bases from J; bases unmatched to any gene: 8. Full variable domain (remainder filled in from reference TRBV7-8 and TRBJ2-2): GAGVSQSPRYKVAKRGQDVALRCDPISGHVSLFWYQQALGQGPEFLTYFQNEAQLDKSGLPSDRFFAERPEGSVSTLKIQRTQQEDSAVYLCASSLVAGLSDTGELFFGEGSRLTVL.

V gene TRBV9 combines with J gene TRBJ1-2, with TRBD1 matching over 9 bases. Germline V gene lookup returns CDR1 SGDLS and CDR2 YYNGEE. With V trimmed by 4 bases and J by 4 bases, 5 bases remained unmatched. The CDR3 loop spans 14 amino acids. This CDR3 is CASSITGGPYGYTF. DNA of the CDR3: TGTGCCAGCAGCATTACAGGGGGCCCCTATGGCTACACCTTC.

This clone was picked up one time. The chain joins TRBV5-1 to TRBJ1-5; weak D call: TRBD1 (6 bases). This CDR3 comprises 15 residues. Between the trimmed V and J ends, which lost 7 bases and 2 bases, there was a span of 16 bases. CDR1 and CDR2 (germline): SGHRS, YFSETQ. The CDR3 protein is CASSAPRQGNQPQHF. In nucleotides, the CDR3 is TGCGCCAGCTCAGCTCCGAGACAGGGCAATCAGCCCCAGCATTTT.

The chain couples TRBV6-1 to TRBJ2-7; 8 bases are shared with TRBD1. The J segment lost 2 bases and the V segment lost 5 bases, leaving 8 bases of the junction unmatched. Germline CDR1 is MNHNS and CDR2 is SASEGT. CDR3 length: 15 residues. CDR3 in DNA: TGTGCCAGCAGTCTCCAGGGGACAGGAGCCTACGAGCAGTACTTC. Translation: CASSLQGTGAYEQYF.

The V and J genes are TRBV2 and TRBJ2-1; a weak D match, TRBD2 (6 bases). CDR1 is SNHLY, CDR2 FYNNEI, per germline. V dropped 0 bases and J dropped 13 bases, with 13 bases sitting between them. The CDR3 sequence is 13 residues long. The chain's CDR3 is CASSEAVAAIQFF. The CDR3 bases are TGTGCCAGCAGTGAAGCGGTAGCGGCAATACAGTTCTTC.

Only a few counts were recorded for this clone. V gene TRBV25-1 combines with J gene TRBJ1-4; no definite D call. V lost 10 bases, J lost 8 bases, and 11 bases lay in between. Germline lookup yields CDR1 MGHDK and CDR2 SYGVNS. This CDR3 region has 11 residues. CDR3 DNA sequence: TGTGCCACCGGCCTGCTCGAAAAACTGTTTTTT. It yields the protein CATGLLEKLFF.

This chain joins TRBV29-1 and TRBJ1-2; maybe TRBD1 (6 bases). Germline V gives CDR1 SQVTM, CDR2 ANQGSEA. The CDR3 is made up of 12 amino acids. V lost 5 bases and J lost 4, with 11 bases in between. The CDR3: CSVQPTGYGYTF. CDR3 in DNA: TGCAGCGTTCAGCCGACAGGCTATGGCTACACCTTC.